The 27 T cell receptor beta chains below come from one sample, sequenced in a study of CD8 T cells in Susac syndrome. Random hexamers were used to reverse transcribe an amount of about 0.45 to 1 ug RNA. TCRdb reprocessed the immunoSEQ multiplex PCR reads via MiXCR and lists one record per CDR3 protein. The repertoire holds over 95,000 distinct CDR3 sequences, with approximately 91% as singletons. Sequenced material: CD4+ T cells from PBMCs. The receptors shown here come from a human donor in good health.

This sequence joins TRBV10-3 and TRBJ2-5; TRBD1 is a possible D gene (6 bases). V gave up 3 bases and J gave up 5 bases, with 10 bases separating them. From germline, CDR1 is ENHRY and CDR2 SYGVKD. The CDR3 is made up of 13 amino acids. The DNA of the CDR3 is TGTGCCATCAGTGAAGAGGGGGTGGAGACCCAGTACTTC. Translated, it gives CAISEEGVETQYF.

This rearrangement joins TRBV7-2 to TRBJ2-5, with D tentatively TRBD2 (7 bases). Germline lookup yields CDR1 SGHTA and CDR2 FQGNSA. The CDR3 covers 14 residues. V was cut by 2 bases and J by 4 bases, with 11 bases left in between. The DNA of the CDR3 is TGTGCCAGCAGCTTACGACGGGGGGCAGAGACCCAGTACTTC. Amino acids: CASSLRRGAETQYF. The entire variable domain, with the rest obtained from reference TRBV7-2 and TRBJ2-5, is as follows: GAGVSQSPSNKVTEKGKDVELRCDPISGHTALYWYRQSLGQGLEFLIYFQGNSAPDKSGLPSDRFSAERTGGSVSTLTIQRTQQEDSAVYLCASSLRRGAETQYFGPGTRLLVL.

The CDR3 spells CASSQLAEVRSPLHF. The CDR3 DNA reads as TGCGCCAGCAGCCAACTCGCGGAAGTGCGATCACCCCTCCACTTT. The chain is built from TRBV4-1 and TRBJ1-6; D is undetermined. Germline V CDR1 and CDR2: MGHRA, YSYEKL. CDR3 length equals 15 residues. V was cut by 2 bases and J by 10 bases, with 15 bases left in between.

J is TRBJ1-1 and V is TRBV1. TRBV1 is a recognized pseudogene. The CDR3 spans 12 residues. The DNA for the CDR3 is TGCACCAGCAGGGGAGTGAACACTGAAGCTTTCTTT. As protein: CTSRGVNTEAFF.

The V call is TRBV7-3, the J call TRBJ2-3, with a possible D match to TRBD2 (6 bases). Germline loops: CDR1 SGHTA, CDR2 FQGTGA. V was clipped by 7 bases and J by 0 bases, with 14 bases between them. There are 15 residues in the CDR3. CDR3 in DNA: TGTGCCAGCACCCCTACGGGAGAGAGCACAGATACGCAGTATTTT. This codes for CASTPTGESTDTQYF.

This chain connects TRBV11-1 to TRBJ2-2; 9 nucleotides match TRBD1. After removal of 4 bases from V and 0 bases from J, the junction contained 9 bases not matched to a gene. The CDR3 is made up of 18 amino acids. In germline, CDR1 is SGHAT, CDR2 FQDESV (reference sequence). CDR3 residues: CASSSKYRDRANTGELFF. Here the CDR3 DNA reads TGTGCCAGCAGCTCTAAGTACCGGGACAGGGCGAACACCGGGGAGCTGTTTTTT.

V and J are TRBV27 and TRBJ2-4; maybe TRBD1 (6 bases). The V end lost 6 bases, the J end lost 6 bases, and 9 bases lay between the germline ends. Germline CDR1 MNHEY, CDR2 SMNVEV (reference sequence). The CDR3 length is 12 residues. The CDR3 reads CASRKQGNIQYF. DNA for the CDR3: TGTGCCAGCAGGAAACAGGGAAACATTCAGTACTTC.

The gene calls are TRBV20-1 and TRBJ1-1; TRBD1 matches at 9 bases. The CDR3 totals 11 residues. Germline values: CDR1 DFQATT, CDR2 SNEGSKA (reference sequence). With 1 base clipped from V and 11 bases from J, the junction kept 2 bases outside the gene matches. The CDR3 spells CSARGGQGAFF. Here the CDR3 DNA reads TGCAGTGCTAGAGGCGGACAGGGGGCTTTCTTT.

The V and J genes are TRBV27 and TRBJ1-3, with 11 bases fitting TRBD1. Trimming at V came to 8 bases and at J to 7 bases, leaving 13 bases not matched to a gene. This CDR3 has 16 residues. Germline V gives CDR1 MNHEY, CDR2 SMNVEV (reference sequence). CDR3 region: CASGSLAGTGGNTIYF. The CDR3, as DNA: TGTGCCAGCGGGTCTCTAGCCGGGACAGGGGGGAACACCATATATTTT.

V usage is TRBV12-3 or TRBV12-4 and J usage is TRBJ1-2; D gene ambiguous. Trimming pared 5 bases from V and 0 bases from J, leaving 19 bases between. The CDR3 is 17 residues long. DNA for the CDR3: TGTGCCAGCAGTAGGTCAACGGGTTCCCAAACTAACTATGGCTACACCTTC. Translation: CASSRSTGSQTNYGYTF.

This sequence joins TRBV20-1 and TRBJ2-3; 8 bases align to TRBD2. The germline V gene encodes CDR1 DFQATT and CDR2 SNEGSKA (reference sequence). This CDR3 is 17 amino acids long. V dropped 6 bases and J dropped 5; count of bases not matched to a gene: 19. The CDR3 nucleotides read TGCAGTGCGCCTCGGTGGGAGACTAGCGAGAGGAGAGATACGCAGTATTTT. Translated, it gives CSAPRWETSERRDTQYF.

The chain couples TRBV29-1 to TRBJ1-2, with a weak D call TRBD1 (5 bases). Between the trimmed V and J ends, which lost 5 bases and 10 bases, there was a span of 20 bases. The CDR3 is 13 residues long. In germline, CDR1 is SQVTM, CDR2 ANQGSEA. CDR3 sequence reads: CSVILQEAFDYTF. In DNA form, the CDR3 reads TGCAGCGTTATATTACAGGAGGCCTTTGACTACACCTTC.

The CDR3 region has the DNA TGTGCCAGCAGTGACGGCGGGGTGCCTGGAAACACCATATATTTT. Encoded protein: CASSDGGVPGNTIYF. The chain carries TRBV6-1 and TRBJ1-3; D not certain. The CDR3 length is 15 residues. Per germline, CDR1 MNHNS and CDR2 SASEGT. Trimming removed 3 bases at V and 2 bases at J, with 11 bases between.

The chain couples TRBV29-1 to TRBJ2-1; no clear D gene. V dropped 4 bases and J dropped 8 bases, with 12 bases sitting between them. This CDR3 is built from 12 residues. CDR1 is SQVTM and CDR2 is ANQGSEA in the germline V gene. The chain's CDR3 is CSVVVRPDEQFF. The CDR3 DNA reads as TGCAGCGTTGTTGTTAGGCCCGATGAGCAGTTCTTC.

This chain joins TRBV7-8 and TRBJ1-1; D gene uncertain. The CDR3 consists of 14 residues. Trimming stripped 1 base from V and 6 bases from J, with 12 bases between. From germline, CDR1 is SGHVS and CDR2 FQNEAQ. The CDR3: CASSLGPGSAEAFF. The CDR3 region has the DNA TGTGCCAGCAGCTTAGGTCCGGGGAGCGCTGAAGCTTTCTTT.

This sequence joins TRBV7-2 and TRBJ2-2; D is possibly TRBD1 (5 bases). The V gene's germline CDR1 is SGHTA and CDR2 FQGNSA. The CDR3 runs 14 residues. Trimming pared 5 bases from V and 4 bases from J, leaving 11 bases between. The DNA for the CDR3 is TGTGCCAGCAGCCCACGAAGGGGCACCGGGGAGCTGTTTTTT. This codes for CASSPRRGTGELFF.

The chain's CDR3 is CASGLQVPYEQYF. The CDR3 DNA reads as TGTGCCAGCGGGTTACAGGTTCCGTACGAGCAGTACTTC. The chain employs TRBV6-2 or TRBV6-3 and TRBJ2-7; a possible D gene is TRBD1 (5 bases). Trimming shortened V by 8 bases and J by 4 bases, and 15 bases separated the two germline ends. The CDR3 totals 13 residues. CDR1 MNHEY and CDR2 SVGEGT come from the germline V gene.

The chain has TRBV20-1 and TRBJ2-1, with 7 bases fitting TRBD1. Germline CDR1 and CDR2: DFQATT and SNEGSKA (reference sequence). V shed 8 bases and J 5 bases; nucleotides not matched to a gene: 18. The CDR3 runs to 16 residues. Here the CDR3 DNA reads TGCAGTCTTCAGAGGGGGCAAACGTGGGTCGACAATGAGCAGTTCTTC. Protein sequence: CSLQRGQTWVDNEQFF.

This sequence joins TRBV7-8 and TRBJ1-1; the D is unclear. Germline-derived CDR1 and CDR2 are SGHVS and FQNEAQ. The CDR3 covers 14 residues. The V and J ends lost 5 bases and 1 base respectively, with 11 bases between them. For the CDR3, the DNA is TGTGCCAGCAGCCCAGACCCCGCGAACACTGAAGCTTTCTTT. Translating gives CASSPDPANTEAFF.

As DNA, the CDR3 is TGTGCCAGCAGTAGACTAGCGGGGGGCCCCTATTTT. Translated: CASSRLAGGPYF. This chain connects TRBV6-2 or TRBV6-3 to TRBJ2-3; TRBD2 agrees at 13 bases. Per the germline V gene, CDR1 is MNHEY and CDR2 is SVGEGT. CDR3 length: 12 residues. The V and J ends lost 5 bases and 15 bases, in that order; junction bases with no gene match: 5.

The rearrangement joins TRBV20-1 to TRBJ2-7, with TRBD2 identical over 7 bases. Per germline, CDR1 DFQATT and CDR2 SNEGSKA (reference sequence). The CDR3 spans 15 residues. V was pared by 6 bases and J by 5 bases, with 16 bases of the junction left unmatched. The CDR3 sequence: CSARVPGRSLNEQYF. Written as DNA, the CDR3 is TGCAGTGCCCGGGTGCCCGGGAGGTCTTTGAACGAGCAGTACTTC.

The rearrangement joins TRBV19 to TRBJ1-5, with D unresolved. Trimming removed 1 base at V and 1 base at J, with 8 bases between. CDR3 size: 15 residues. Germline loops: CDR1 LNHDA, CDR2 SQIVND (reference sequence). CDR3 sequence (DNA): TGTGCCAGTAGTATAGCAGCAATGAGCAATCAGCCCCAGCATTTT. It encodes CASSIAAMSNQPQHF. Based on the CDR3 plus reference TRBV19 and TRBJ1-5, the full variable domain is DGGITQSPKYLFRKEGQNVTLSCEQNLNHDAMYWYRQDPGQGLRLIYYSQIVNDFQKGDIAEGYSVSREKKESFPLTVTSAQKNPTAFYLCASSIAAMSNQPQHFGDGTRLSIL.

This chain links TRBV9 with TRBJ2-6, with D unresolved. Trimming took 0 bases from V and 0 from J, leaving 7 bases between them. The CDR3 runs to 16 residues. Per the germline V gene, CDR1 is SGDLS and CDR2 is YYNGEE. The CDR3 loop is CASSVGAGSGANVLTF. The CDR3 DNA reads as TGTGCCAGCAGCGTAGGGGCTGGCTCTGGGGCCAACGTCCTGACTTTC.

The chain uses TRBV29-1 and TRBJ1-2, with 7 nucleotides matching TRBD1. V was clipped by 1 base and J by 8 bases; unmatched bases: 7. CDR1 is SQVTM, CDR2 ANQGSEA, per germline. The length of the CDR3 is 13 residues. DNA of the CDR3: TGCAGCGTTGAAGGACAGGGTCGCGTGGGCTACACCTTC. This codes for CSVEGQGRVGYTF.

The CDR3 sequence: CSVELGTTGAFF. The CDR3 bases are TGCAGCGTTGAATTAGGGACCACAGGGGCTTTCTTT. This chain connects TRBV29-1 to TRBJ1-1; a possible D gene is TRBD1 (6 bases). CDR3 length: 12 amino acids. Looked up from germline, CDR1 is SQVTM and CDR2 is ANQGSEA. Trimming removed 2 bases at V and 11 bases at J, with 15 bases between. The full variable domain, with the rest looked up from reference TRBV29-1 and TRBJ1-1, is SAVISQKPSRDICQRGTSLTIQCQVDSQVTMMFWYRQQPGQSLTLIATANQGSEATYESGFVIDKFPISRPNLTFSTLTVSNMSPEDSSIYLCSVELGTTGAFFGQGTRLTVV.

This chain joins TRBV7-2 and TRBJ2-3; TRBD1 matches 9 bases. Trimming took 11 bases from V and 2 from J; bases not matched to a gene: 5. Germline CDR1 and CDR2: SGHTA and FQGNSA. The CDR3 extends over 13 amino acids. The CDR3 sequence: CASGTGITDTQYF. Here the CDR3 DNA reads TGTGCCTCCGGGACAGGGATCACAGATACGCAGTATTTT.

The chain links TRBV6-6 to TRBJ1-2; no definite D call. V was cut by 4 bases and J by 6 bases, with 12 bases left in between. Germline V gives CDR1 MNHNY, CDR2 SVGAGI (reference sequence). This CDR3 has 13 residues. The CDR3 protein is CASSSLRFDGYTF. Written as DNA, the CDR3 is TGTGCCAGCAGTTCGCTAAGGTTCGATGGCTACACCTTC.